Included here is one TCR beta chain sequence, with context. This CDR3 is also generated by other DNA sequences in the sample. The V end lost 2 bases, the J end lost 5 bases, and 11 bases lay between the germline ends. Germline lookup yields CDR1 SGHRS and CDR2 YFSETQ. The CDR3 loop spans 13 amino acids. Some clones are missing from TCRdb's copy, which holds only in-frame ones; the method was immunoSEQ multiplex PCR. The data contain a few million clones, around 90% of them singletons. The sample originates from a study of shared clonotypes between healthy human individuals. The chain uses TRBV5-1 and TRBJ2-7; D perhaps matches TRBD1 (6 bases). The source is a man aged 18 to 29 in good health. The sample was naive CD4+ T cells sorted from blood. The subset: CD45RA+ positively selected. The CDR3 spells CASSFQGRDEQYF. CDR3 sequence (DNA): TGCGCCAGCAGCTTTCAGGGGCGAGACGAGCAGTACTTC.